One and the same sample provided the 26 T cell receptor beta chains below, sequenced in a study of shared clonotypes between healthy human individuals. Generated by immunoSEQ multiplex PCR, the TCRdb table keeps only in-frame clones and is missing some. The data hold 1.4 million to 1.5 million clones, with about 96% observed a single time. Material: naive CD4+ T cells sorted from blood. The subset denotes: CD45RA+ positively selected. Receptor source: a man aged 25 to 40 in good health.

J is TRBJ2-1 and V is TRBV11-3, with D perhaps TRBD2 (6 bases). This CDR3 has 13 residues. In germline, CDR1 is SGHNT, CDR2 YENEEA. Trimming took 5 bases from V and 4 from J, leaving 9 bases between them. DNA for the CDR3: TGTGCCAGCAGCGCAGGGAGGTACAATGAGCAGTTCTTC. Translated, it gives CASSAGRYNEQFF.

The chain joins TRBV2 to TRBJ2-2; possibly TRBD1 or TRBD2 for D (5 bases each). Germline assignment: CDR1 SNHLY and CDR2 FYNNEI. The CDR3 extends over 16 amino acids. V lost 8 bases and J lost 6, with 22 bases in between. DNA for the CDR3: TGTGCCAGCCGGATTCGGGGCGGCCGGTGGGCCGGGGAGCTGTTTTTT. It specifies CASRIRGGRWAGELFF. The full variable domain, rest sourced from reference TRBV2 and TRBJ2-2, is EPEVTQTPSHQVTQMGQEVILRCVPISNHLYFYWYRQILGQKVEFLVSFYNNEISEKSEIFDDQFSVERPDGSNFTLKIRSTKLEDSAMYFCASRIRGGRWAGELFFGEGSRLTVL.

This clone appeared once. The J gene is TRBJ1-5, the V gene TRBV7-6; D gene uncertain. This CDR3 spans 17 amino acids. CDR1 and CDR2 from the germline V gene are SGHVS and FNYEAQ. V dropped 2 bases and J dropped 5 bases, with 19 bases sitting between them. CDR3 amino acids: CASSLWGGKLSDQPQHF. CDR3 DNA sequence: TGTGCCAGCAGCTTATGGGGAGGGAAGTTATCGGATCAGCCCCAGCATTTT.

The CDR3 is CASSQDALAGGYEQYF. The CDR3 DNA follows: TGCGCCAGCAGCCAAGATGCCCTAGCGGGAGGTTACGAGCAGTACTTC. This chain connects TRBV4-3 to TRBJ2-7; 11 nucleotides align to TRBD2. The V gene end was trimmed by 0 bases and the J gene end by 4 bases; junction bases not matched to a gene: 5. Germline CDR1 and CDR2: LGHNA and YSLEER. The CDR3 is 16 amino acids.

The chain carries TRBV30 and TRBJ1-3, with no clear D. Trimming pared 5 bases from V and 4 bases from J, leaving 15 bases between. CDR1 and CDR2 from the germline V gene are GTSNPN and SVGIG (reference sequence). The CDR3 totals 14 residues. The CDR3 sequence is CAWEENRWGNTIYF. The CDR3 DNA is TGTGCCTGGGAGGAGAACAGATGGGGAAACACCATATATTTT.

The rearrangement joins TRBV6-5 to TRBJ2-3, with TRBD2 matching over 7 bases. This CDR3 has 16 residues. J gave up 0 bases and V 3 bases, and 6 bases lay outside the gene matches. The germline gives CDR1 MNHEY, CDR2 SVGAGI. The CDR3 protein is CASSYTAGTSTDTQYF. The CDR3 DNA follows: TGTGCCAGCAGTTATACAGCGGGGACTAGCACAGATACGCAGTATTTT.

This chain connects TRBV5-6 to TRBJ2-1; TRBD2 is a possible D gene (5 bases). This CDR3 is 16 amino acids long. Trimming stripped 4 bases from V and 4 bases from J, with 18 bases between. Germline CDR1 is SGHDT and CDR2 is YYEEEE. The CDR3 spells CASSLEGLTWYNEQFF. CDR3 bases: TGTGCCAGCAGCCTAGAGGGCCTTACCTGGTACAATGAGCAGTTCTTC. Drawing the rest from reference TRBV5-6 and TRBJ2-1, the complete variable domain is DAGVTQSPTHLIKTRGQQVTLRCSPKSGHDTVSWYQQALGQGPQFIFQYYEEEERQRGNFPDRFSGHQFPNYSSELNVNALLLGDSALYLCASSLEGLTWYNEQFFGPGTRLTVL.

This chain uses TRBV6-5 with TRBJ1-1; 7 nucleotides align to TRBD1. The V and J ends lost 6 bases and 1 base, in that order; junction bases with no gene match: 5. This CDR3 is 14 amino acids long. The germline V gene encodes CDR1 MNHEY and CDR2 SVGAGI. Written as DNA, the CDR3 is TGTGCCAGCAGCAGGGGGATAACGAACACTGAAGCTTTCTTT. This gives the protein CASSRGITNTEAFF.

This chain joins TRBV7-2 and TRBJ2-5, with TRBD2 matching 9 bases. This CDR3 is built from 15 residues. Trimming at V came to 6 bases and at J to 1 base, leaving 6 bases not matched to a gene. From germline, CDR1 is SGHTA and CDR2 FQGNSA. The CDR3: CASSHSGSSQETQYF. The CDR3 DNA sequence: TGTGCCAGCAGTCATAGCGGGAGTAGCCAAGAGACCCAGTACTTC.

V and J are TRBV28 and TRBJ2-7, with TRBD2 matching over 11 bases. The germline V gene encodes CDR1 MDHEN and CDR2 SYDVKM. The V segment lost 7 bases and the J segment 2 bases; nucleotides outside the gene matches: 4. The CDR3 is made up of 14 amino acids. CDR3 nucleotide sequence: TGTGCCAGCACCGGACTAGCGGGTACCTACGAGCAGTACTTC. Translated, it gives CASTGLAGTYEQYF. Variable domain in full (rest from reference TRBV28 and TRBJ2-7): DVKVTQSSRYLVKRTGEKVFLECVQDMDHENMFWYRQDPGLGLRLIYFSYDVKMKEKGDIPEGYSVSREKKERFSLILESASTNQTSMYLCASTGLAGTYEQYFGPGTRLTVT.

The chain employs TRBV9 and TRBJ2-1, with 10 bases matching TRBD2. The CDR3 sequence is 15 residues long. Germline V gives CDR1 SGDLS, CDR2 YYNGEE. After removal of 3 bases from V and 3 bases from J, the junction contained 3 bases not matched to a gene. The CDR3 bases are TGTGCCAGCAGCGGAACTAGCGGGGTCTACAATGAGCAGTTCTTC. Encoded protein: CASSGTSGVYNEQFF.

The chain links TRBV12-5 to TRBJ2-1, with TRBD1 as a possible D gene (8 bases). This CDR3 is built from 17 residues. Trimming stripped 1 base from V and 9 bases from J, with 22 bases between. Looked up from germline, CDR1 is LGHNT and CDR2 is FRNRAP. CDR3 sequence (DNA): TGTGCTAGTGGTTTGGCTCCCACAGGGGGGGCCGTCATTGAGCAGTTCTTC. Translated: CASGLAPTGGAVIEQFF. Full variable domain (remainder filled in from reference TRBV12-5 and TRBJ2-1): DARVTQTPRHKVTEMGQEVTMRCQPILGHNTVFWYRQTMMQGLELLAYFRNRAPLDDSGMPKDRFSAEMPDATLATLKIQPSEPRDSAVYFCASGLAPTGGAVIEQFFGPGTRLTVL.

The chain uses TRBV28 and TRBJ1-4; 7 nucleotides match TRBD1. This CDR3 contains 15 residues. Germline V CDR1 and CDR2: MDHEN, SYDVKM. The J segment lost 2 bases and the V segment lost 4 bases, leaving 4 bases of the junction unmatched. The CDR3 reads CASSYRGNTNEKLFF. In nucleotides, the CDR3 is TGTGCCAGCAGTTACAGGGGCAATACTAATGAAAAACTGTTTTTT. Complete variable domain (other parts from reference TRBV28 and TRBJ1-4): DVKVTQSSRYLVKRTGEKVFLECVQDMDHENMFWYRQDPGLGLRLIYFSYDVKMKEKGDIPEGYSVSREKKERFSLILESASTNQTSMYLCASSYRGNTNEKLFFGSGTQLSVL.

The chain couples TRBV5-1 to TRBJ2-7; D ambiguous. The V gene's germline CDR1 is SGHRS and CDR2 YFSETQ. Trimming removed 1 base from V and 5 bases from J, with 10 bases in between. This CDR3 is 13 amino acids long. The CDR3 spells CASSLMDANEQYF. DNA for the CDR3: TGCGCCAGCAGCTTGATGGACGCCAACGAGCAGTACTTC.

This chain uses TRBV5-6 with TRBJ2-7; possible D gene TRBD1, 6 bases. Trimming took off 6 bases at V and 5 bases at J, with 21 bases between the two ends. Germline V gene data show CDR1 as SGHDT and CDR2 as YYEEEE. CDR3 length equals 15 residues. This CDR3 is CASTTGSPVRHEQYF. CDR3 bases: TGTGCCAGCACCACAGGGTCCCCAGTTCGCCACGAGCAGTACTTC.

This clone was observed once. The CDR3 protein is CASSSSYPGELFF. For the CDR3, the DNA is TGTGCCAGCAGCTCTAGTTATCCCGGGGAGCTGTTTTTT. The chain is built from TRBV11-2 and TRBJ2-2, with unresolved D. Germline V gives CDR1 SGHAT, CDR2 FQNNGV. Trimming took off 4 bases at V and 6 bases at J, with 9 bases between the two ends. This CDR3 is 13 amino acids long.

The gene calls are TRBV15 and TRBJ2-3; tentatively, D is TRBD2 (6 bases). V was pared by 2 bases and J by 1 base, with 10 bases between. CDR1 LNHNV and CDR2 YYDKDF come from the germline V gene (reference sequence). The CDR3 extends over 15 amino acids. The CDR3 is CATSRSQRGTDTQYF. The CDR3 region has the DNA TGTGCCACCAGCAGAAGCCAGCGGGGCACAGATACGCAGTATTTT.

In the case of this clone: This sample includes further DNA sequences coding for the same CDR3. V is TRBV18 and J is TRBJ1-5, with TRBD1 matching over 8 bases. The CDR3 runs 16 residues. The V gene's germline CDR1 is KGHSH and CDR2 LQKENI. V was pared by 3 bases and J by 1 base, with 5 bases of the junction left unmatched. The CDR3 region is CASSPRGDRSNQPQHF. The CDR3 DNA sequence: TGTGCCAGCTCACCTCGGGGGGACAGGAGCAATCAGCCCCAGCATTTT.

The chain combines TRBV10-2 with TRBJ2-5, with D unclear. The length of the CDR3 is 12 residues. Trimming cost V 7 bases and J 5 bases, with 11 bases left between them. Looked up from germline, CDR1 is WSHSY and CDR2 is SAAADI. CDR3 sequence: CASNPSGETQYF. The DNA for the CDR3 is TGCGCCAGCAATCCCTCCGGGGAGACCCAGTACTTC.

This rearrangement joins TRBV29-1 to TRBJ2-5; TRBD1 agrees at 8 bases. Trimming took 6 bases from V and 5 from J; bases not matched to a gene: 2. Per the germline V gene, CDR1 is SQVTM and CDR2 is ANQGSEA. CDR3 length: 11 amino acids. This chain's CDR3 is CSVTGAETQYF. The DNA for the CDR3 is TGCAGCGTGACAGGGGCCGAGACCCAGTACTTC.

The V call is TRBV7-6, the J call TRBJ1-2; possible D gene TRBD1, 6 bases. Trimming shortened V by 0 bases and J by 4 bases, and 15 bases separated the two germline ends. The length of the CDR3 is 16 residues. Germline-derived CDR1 and CDR2 are SGHVS and FNYEAQ. The chain's CDR3 is CASSLASSRTAYGYTF. CDR3 sequence (DNA): TGTGCCAGCAGCTTAGCCTCCTCCAGGACAGCCTATGGCTACACCTTC.

This clone was recorded once. The V gene is TRBV7-9, the J gene TRBJ2-5; a weak D match, TRBD1 (5 bases). Between the trimmed V and J ends, which lost 2 bases and 1 base, there was a span of 11 bases. Germline V gene data show CDR1 as SEHNR and CDR2 as FQNEAQ (reference sequence). CDR3 length equals 15 residues. The CDR3 coding sequence is TGTGCCAGCAGCTTACCCCTAGACAGCCAAGAGACCCAGTACTTC. Protein sequence: CASSLPLDSQETQYF.

The CDR3 reads CASSPPGLAGYYEQYF. The CDR3 DNA follows: TGTGCCAGCTCACCACCGGGGCTAGCGGGCTACTACGAGCAGTACTTC. The chain uses TRBV18 and TRBJ2-7; 8 nucleotides line up with TRBD2. The CDR3 has 16 amino acids. Germline V gene lookup returns CDR1 KGHSH and CDR2 LQKENI. With 0 bases clipped from V and 3 bases from J, the junction kept 7 bases outside the gene matches.

CDR3 DNA sequence: TGTGCCAGCAGCTTAGGACTAGCGGACTACGAGCAGTACTTC. Its translation: CASSLGLADYEQYF. The chain uses TRBV7-9 and TRBJ2-7, with 9 bases that match TRBD2. After removal of 1 base from V and 3 bases from J, the junction contained 1 base not matched to a gene. Germline V gene sequence: CDR1 SEHNR, CDR2 FQNEAQ (reference sequence). This CDR3 contains 14 residues. The full variable domain, with the rest looked up from reference TRBV7-9 and TRBJ2-7, is DTGVSQNPRHKITKRGQNVTFRCDPISEHNRLYWYRQTLGQGPEFLTYFQNEAQLEKSRLLSDRFSAERPKGSFSTLEIQRTEQGDSAMYLCASSLGLADYEQYFGPGTRLTVT.

The chain has TRBV7-9 and TRBJ2-7; the match to TRBD2 covers 7 bases. This CDR3 is 15 amino acids long. The junction had 5 bases not matched to a gene; V was cut back by 0 bases and J by 3 bases. CDR1 is SEHNR, CDR2 FQNEAQ, per germline (reference sequence). CDR3 protein: CASSLAGTGGYEQYF. The CDR3 region has the DNA TGTGCCAGCAGCTTAGCCGGGACGGGGGGCTACGAGCAGTACTTC.

The chain couples TRBV28 to TRBJ2-3; no definite D call. This CDR3 is built from 13 residues. CDR1 and CDR2 from the germline V gene are MDHEN and SYDVKM. V was pared by 6 bases and J by 3 bases, with 10 bases between. The CDR3 reads CASRVIRTDTQYF. The CDR3 nucleotides are TGTGCCAGCAGGGTAATTAGGACAGATACGCAGTATTTT.